The present TCR beta chain was sequenced within a study of cytomegalovirus exposure and HLA in healthy donors. On the study more broadly: Researchers found that approximately 85% of fewer than 450 genotyped donors fell within the Caucasian-associated ancestry cluster.

Study-wide results and limits: Accurate predictions that matched the HLA-A and HLA-B alleles of most subjects were reportedly made from TCR beta sequences.

Germline V lookup: CDR1 SGHRS, CDR2 YFSETQ. The V gene lost 5 bases and the J gene lost 7 bases, with 15 bases spanning the gap. The CDR3 sequence is 13 residues long. In regard to this clone: As yet, its antigen is unknown.

This PCR relied on a set of 60 Vbeta primers and 13 Jbeta primers. Repertoires were generated with immunoSEQ multiplex PCR, while TCRdb's copy carries only in-frame clones and drops some. The repertoire holds 210,000 or so clones, approximately 78% seen once, with about 0.45% in the top ten. The sequencing sample was made of PBMCs. The chain joins TRBV5-1 to TRBJ1-1; TRBD1 is a possible D gene (6 bases). The source is a boy between 5 and 17 years old in good health and CMV-seronegative. CDR3 residues: CASSSRTEREAFF. The CDR3 coding sequence is TGCGCCAGCAGTTCCAGGACAGAGCGTGAAGCTTTCTTT.